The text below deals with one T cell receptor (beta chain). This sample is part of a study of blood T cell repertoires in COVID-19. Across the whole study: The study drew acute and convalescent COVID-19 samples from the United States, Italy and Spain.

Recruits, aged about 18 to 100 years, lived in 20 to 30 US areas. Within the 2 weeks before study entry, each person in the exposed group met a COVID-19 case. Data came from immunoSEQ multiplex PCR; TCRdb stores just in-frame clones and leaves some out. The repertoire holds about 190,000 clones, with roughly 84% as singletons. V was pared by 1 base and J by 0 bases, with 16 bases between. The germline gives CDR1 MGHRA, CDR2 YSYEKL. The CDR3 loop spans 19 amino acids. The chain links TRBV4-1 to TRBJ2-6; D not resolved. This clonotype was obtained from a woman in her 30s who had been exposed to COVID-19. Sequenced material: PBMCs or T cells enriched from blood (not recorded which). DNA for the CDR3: TGCGCCAGCAGCCAAGGTACCACCCAGTTCATCTCTGGGGCCAACGTCCTGACTTTC. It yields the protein CASSQGTTQFISGANVLTF.